One and the same sample provided the 31 T cell receptor beta chains below, sequenced in a study of vaccination effects on CD4 cells after COVID-19. Produced via immunoSEQ multiplex PCR; TCRdb's table is partial and in-frame only. The data hold about 64,000 clones, with 72% observed a single time. These receptors are not linked to any known antigen. Between days 9 and 11 of culture, CD4+ T cells were separated out. The sample here was CD4+ T cells from PBMCs cultured without peptide, taken before COVID-19 vaccination. The receptors were sampled from a human donor who had a prior SARS-CoV-2 infection.

In this sample, this clone turned up a few times. The chain carries TRBV19 and TRBJ2-1; D ambiguous. This CDR3 has 12 amino acids. V lost 1 base to trimming and J lost 10 bases, with 8 bases between them. CDR1 and CDR2 (germline): LNHDA, SQIVND (reference sequence). The CDR3 coding sequence is TGTGCCAGTAGTATAGTTTTCGGGGAGCAGTTCTTC. Its translation is CASSIVFGEQFF.

This chain joins TRBV5-1 and TRBJ1-4; D is unresolved. Germline assignment: CDR1 SGHRS and CDR2 YFSETQ. V was clipped by 3 bases and J by 2 bases, with 17 bases between them. The CDR3 runs to 17 residues. The CDR3 DNA reads TGCGCCAGCAGCTCAACCGAGTTCGGGCAGACTAATGAAAAACTGTTTTTT. Its translation: CASSSTEFGQTNEKLFF.

The genes are TRBV7-9 and TRBJ1-1, with 7 bases aligning to TRBD1. The V segment lost 3 bases and the J segment 4 bases; nucleotides outside the gene matches: 8. There are 15 residues in the CDR3. The germline V gene has CDR1 SEHNR and CDR2 FQNEAQ (reference sequence). This CDR3 reads CASSLTGILFTEAFF. The DNA of the CDR3 is TGTGCCAGCAGCTTGACAGGGATATTGTTCACTGAAGCTTTCTTT.

The chain uses TRBV12-5 and TRBJ2-3; a weak D match, TRBD2 (5 bases). CDR1 LGHNT and CDR2 FRNRAP come from the germline V gene. This CDR3 is 17 amino acids long. The V gene lost 4 bases and the J gene lost 1 base, with 18 bases spanning the gap. The CDR3 loop reads CASGSPETGIRTDTQYF. The CDR3 bases are TGTGCTAGTGGTTCCCCAGAGACGGGAATACGCACAGATACGCAGTATTTT.

CDR3 bases: TGTGCCAGCAGGTCGACTTACTACGAGCAGTACTTC. Encoded protein: CASRSTYYEQYF. The V gene is TRBV6-5, the J gene TRBJ2-7; D unresolved. Looked up from germline, CDR1 is MNHEY and CDR2 is SVGAGI. The CDR3 has 12 amino acids. Trimming removed 6 bases at V and 3 bases at J, with 9 bases between.

CDR3 nucleotides: TGTGCCAGCAGCTTGTCAGCTTCGATTGAGACCCAGTACTTC. Protein sequence: CASSLSASIETQYF. The chain recombines TRBV11-3 with TRBJ2-5; D is unresolved. Looked up from germline, CDR1 is SGHNT and CDR2 is YENEEA. This CDR3 contains 14 residues. V was cut by 3 bases and J by 5 bases, with 13 bases left in between.

CDR3 sequence: CAISGTGGTGELFF. As DNA, the CDR3 is TGTGCCATCAGTGGGACAGGGGGCACCGGGGAGCTGTTTTTT. The chain recombines TRBV10-3 with TRBJ2-2, with TRBD1 matching over 10 bases. Germline V gene data show CDR1 as ENHRY and CDR2 as SYGVKD. The CDR3 consists of 14 residues. V lost 4 bases and J lost 4; bases outside the gene matches: 0.

DNA for the CDR3: TGTGCCAGCAGCTTAGGCAGTCGCAATGAGCAGTTCTTC. Its protein is CASSLGSRNEQFF. This chain joins TRBV11-3 and TRBJ2-1; D gene unclear. V was shortened by 1 base and J by 6 bases, with 7 bases between the two germline ends. The CDR3 extends over 13 amino acids. CDR1 and CDR2 from the germline V gene are SGHNT and YENEEA. The full variable domain, in which reference TRBV11-3 and TRBJ2-1 provide the parts outside the CDR3, is EAGVVQSPRYKIIEKKQPVAFWCNPISGHNTLYWYLQNLGQGPELLIRYENEEAVDDSQLPKDRFSAERLKGVDSTLKIQPAELGDSAVYLCASSLGSRNEQFFGPGTRLTVL.

The chain uses TRBV29-1 and TRBJ1-2; 7 bases are a match to TRBD1. Trimming took 0 bases from V and 8 from J; bases not matched to a gene: 6. This CDR3 region has 13 residues. Germline V gene lookup returns CDR1 SQVTM and CDR2 ANQGSEA. The CDR3 reads CSVEEGRGGGYTF. For the CDR3, the DNA is TGCAGCGTTGAAGAAGGCAGGGGGGGCGGCTACACCTTC.

This chain uses TRBV7-8 with TRBJ2-7; a weak D match, TRBD2 (6 bases). Germline CDR1 and CDR2: SGHVS and FQNEAQ. V shed 3 bases and J shed 0 bases, with 9 bases lying between them. The CDR3 extends over 14 amino acids. CDR3 region: CASSLGLDSYEQYF. Written as DNA, the CDR3 is TGTGCCAGCAGCTTGGGACTGGACTCCTACGAGCAGTACTTC. Based on the CDR3 plus reference TRBV7-8 and TRBJ2-7, the full variable domain is GAGVSQSPRYKVAKRGQDVALRCDPISGHVSLFWYQQALGQGPEFLTYFQNEAQLDKSGLPSDRFFAERPEGSVSTLKIQRTQQEDSAVYLCASSLGLDSYEQYFGPGTRLTVT.

The rearrangement links TRBV19 to TRBJ1-4, with D perhaps TRBD1 (5 bases). Germline V gives CDR1 LNHDA, CDR2 SQIVND (reference sequence). The CDR3 has 15 residues. V dropped 4 bases and J dropped 4 bases, with 13 bases sitting between them. The CDR3 nucleotides read TGTGCCAGTAGTACCCCGAAGGGGAATAATGAAAAACTGTTTTTT. This encodes CASSTPKGNNEKLFF.

This clone was observed a single time. V is TRBV30 and J is TRBJ1-1, with a possible D match to TRBD1 (5 bases). The CDR3 consists of 13 residues. Trimming removed 4 bases at V and 8 bases at J, with 17 bases between. The V gene's germline CDR1 is GTSNPN and CDR2 SVGIG (reference sequence). The CDR3 DNA reads TGTGCCTGGACTACCTTTATGGGACTCGAAGCTTTCTTT. Translation: CAWTTFMGLEAFF.

This chain links TRBV10-1 with TRBJ1-2; D call uncertain. The V gene's germline CDR1 is WNHNN and CDR2 SYGVQD (reference sequence). The CDR3 has 12 residues. The ends were cut back, 6 bases at V and 8 bases at J, with 13 bases in the middle. CDR3 coding DNA: TGCGCCAGCAGAGAGGTTGCGAAAGGCTACACCTTC. This translates into CASREVAKGYTF.

The gene calls are TRBV2 and TRBJ1-6, with D unclear. The CDR3 spans 15 residues. CDR1 and CDR2 (germline): SNHLY, FYNNEI. Trimming pared 2 bases from V and 8 bases from J, leaving 13 bases between. The CDR3 sequence is CASSENPGKDSPLHF. Written as DNA, the CDR3 is TGTGCCAGCAGTGAAAACCCTGGAAAGGATTCACCCCTCCACTTT.

The V gene is TRBV7-2, the J gene TRBJ1-5; D may be TRBD1 (5 bases). CDR3 length: 14 residues. Germline V gives CDR1 SGHTA, CDR2 FQGNSA. Trimming stripped 2 bases from V and 5 bases from J, with 10 bases between. The CDR3 protein is CASSLQGSYQPQHF. CDR3 in DNA: TGTGCCAGCAGCTTACAGGGATCCTATCAGCCCCAGCATTTT.

The genes are TRBV25-1 and TRBJ1-3; D remains ambiguous. The CDR3 is made up of 13 amino acids. V was cut by 4 bases and J by 0 bases, with 4 bases left in between. The germline V gene encodes CDR1 MGHDK and CDR2 SYGVNS. The CDR3 nucleotides are TGTGCCAGCAGTGTACCCTCTGGAAACACCATATATTTT. It translates to CASSVPSGNTIYF. Together with reference TRBV25-1 and TRBJ1-3, the CDR3 gives the full variable domain: EADIYQTPRYLVIGTGKKITLECSQTMGHDKMYWYQQDPGMELHLIHYSYGVNSTEKGDLSSESTVSRIRTEHFPLTLESARPSHTSQYLCASSVPSGNTIYFGEGSWLTVV.

This clone was counted a single time. V and J are TRBV5-4 and TRBJ2-2; TRBD2 matches 9 bases. Germline CDR1 SGHNT, CDR2 YYREEE (reference sequence). The CDR3 runs 15 residues. J gave up 5 bases and V 6 bases, and 8 bases lay outside the gene matches. The CDR3 loop is CASTRWREGTGELFF. CDR3 sequence (DNA): TGTGCCAGCACCAGGTGGCGGGAGGGAACCGGGGAGCTGTTTTTT.

This clone has just one count. This chain uses TRBV5-1 with TRBJ1-3, with D unclear. Between the trimmed V and J ends, which lost 0 bases and 0 bases, there was a span of 13 bases. This CDR3 contains 17 residues. In germline, CDR1 is SGHRS, CDR2 YFSETQ. CDR3 in amino acids: CASSLAADRSSGNTIYF. DNA for the CDR3: TGCGCCAGCAGCTTGGCCGCCGATAGAAGCTCTGGAAACACCATATATTTT. Filled out from reference TRBV5-1 and TRBJ1-3, the complete variable domain reads KAGVTQTPRYLIKTRGQQVTLSCSPISGHRSVSWYQQTPGQGLQFLFEYFSETQRNKGNFPGRFSGRQFSNSRSEMNVSTLELGDSALYLCASSLAADRSSGNTIYFGEGSWLTVV.

This clone was seen only once. The chain employs TRBV6-5 and TRBJ2-2; the D gene is possibly TRBD1 (5 bases). V was pared by 7 bases and J by 5 bases, with 11 bases between. In germline, CDR1 is MNHEY, CDR2 SVGAGI. CDR3 length equals 13 residues. The CDR3 region is CASTRVLTGELFF. In DNA, the CDR3 is TGTGCCAGCACCAGGGTGTTAACCGGGGAGCTGTTTTTT.

J is TRBJ1-3 and V is TRBV5-1; 10 nucleotides align to TRBD1. V lost 3 bases and J lost 3; bases outside the gene matches: 6. This CDR3 is 16 amino acids long. The V gene's germline CDR1 is SGHRS and CDR2 YFSETQ. The DNA of the CDR3 is TGCGCCAGCAGCTGGGGACAGGGGAAAGGTGGAAACACCATATATTTT. Translation: CASSWGQGKGGNTIYF.

The chain employs TRBV19 and TRBJ2-2, with TRBD1 as a possible D gene (5 bases). Germline CDR1 reads LNHDA; CDR2 reads SQIVND (reference sequence). The germline V and J ends were trimmed by 3 bases and 4 bases, with 18 bases remaining between them. The CDR3 consists of 17 residues. This CDR3 reads CASSIIGDSPGTGELFF. Written as DNA, the CDR3 is TGTGCCAGTAGTATTATTGGAGACAGTCCGGGCACCGGGGAGCTGTTTTTT.

The V gene is TRBV4-2, the J gene TRBJ1-2, with 9 bases lining up with TRBD1. The ends lost 0 bases at V and 4 bases at J; junction bases unmatched: 0. The CDR3 covers 14 residues. CDR1 and CDR2 (germline): LGHNA, YNFKEQ. CDR3 DNA: TGTGCCAGCAGCCAAGAGGACAGGGGCTATGGCTACACCTTC. Translated: CASSQEDRGYGYTF.

This clone was observed a single time. This chain connects TRBV3-1 (or the pseudogene TRBV3-2) to TRBJ1-6; the D gene is possibly TRBD1 (6 bases). Trimming shortened V by 4 bases and J by 9 bases, and 19 bases separated the two germline ends. Germline V gene sequence: CDR1 LGHDT, CDR2 YNNKEL (reference sequence). The CDR3 has 16 residues. The chain's CDR3 is CASSLNRESRVSPLHF. Written as DNA, the CDR3 is TGTGCCAGCAGCCTAAACAGGGAATCTCGGGTTTCACCCCTCCACTTT.

The V gene is TRBV12-3 or TRBV12-4, the J gene TRBJ1-1; TRBD1 might be the D (6 bases). The CDR3 is made up of 13 amino acids. Trimming stripped 3 bases from V and 6 bases from J, with 11 bases between. In nucleotides, the CDR3 is TGTGCCAGCAGTTTTTACAGGGCCTCTGAAGCTTTCTTT. Protein sequence: CASSFYRASEAFF.

The genes are TRBV12-3 or TRBV12-4 and TRBJ1-2; D perhaps matches TRBD1 (6 bases). CDR3 size: 13 residues. The V end was cut by 3 bases, the J end by 6 bases, with 11 bases between. The CDR3 sequence is CASSFRGGHGYTF. CDR3 DNA sequence: TGTGCCAGCAGTTTCAGAGGGGGTCATGGCTACACCTTC.

The V call is TRBV5-1, the J call TRBJ1-2, with 9 positions matching TRBD1. This CDR3 region has 15 residues. The germline V gene encodes CDR1 SGHRS and CDR2 YFSETQ. The J segment lost 6 bases and the V segment lost 4 bases, leaving 10 bases of the junction unmatched. CDR3 nucleotide sequence: TGCGCCAGCAGCGAGACAACAGGGGGCGGAAATGGCTACACCTTC. Its translation: CASSETTGGGNGYTF.

The chain couples TRBV6-5 to TRBJ1-2; weak D call: TRBD1 (5 bases). Trimming took 2 bases from V and 4 from J, leaving 11 bases between them. CDR3 length: 14 amino acids. In germline, CDR1 is MNHEY, CDR2 SVGAGI. Here the CDR3 reads CASSYPNRFYGYTF. The CDR3 nucleotides are TGTGCCAGCAGTTACCCCAACAGGTTCTATGGCTACACCTTC.

This chain connects TRBV5-1 to TRBJ1-2; D not resolved. The CDR3 covers 14 residues. V was pared by 0 bases and J by 2 bases, with 8 bases between. Germline V CDR1 and CDR2: SGHRS, YFSETQ. The CDR3 protein is CASSLDPLNYGYTF. The CDR3 coding sequence is TGCGCCAGCAGCTTGGATCCGTTAAACTATGGCTACACCTTC.

The J gene is TRBJ2-7, the V gene TRBV4-3, with a possible D match to TRBD2 (5 bases). V was trimmed by 0 bases and J by 2 bases, leaving 17 bases between them. Germline values: CDR1 LGHNA, CDR2 YSLEER. CDR3 length: 17 residues. The CDR3 sequence: CASSQERGPSKPYEQYF. CDR3 sequence (DNA): TGCGCCAGCAGCCAAGAAAGAGGGCCCAGTAAGCCCTACGAGCAGTACTTC.

V gene TRBV5-4 combines with J gene TRBJ1-1; unclear D gene. CDR3 length equals 13 residues. Germline CDR1 and CDR2: SGHNT and YYREEE (reference sequence). Trimming took 10 bases from V and 0 from J, leaving 13 bases between them. CDR3 DNA sequence: TGTGCCTCCTTGTCCGGGCTGAACACTGAAGCTTTCTTT. It translates to CASLSGLNTEAFF.

The chain uses TRBV7-9 and TRBJ1-1; TRBD1 matches 8 bases. After removal of 5 bases from V and 5 bases from J, the junction contained 13 bases not matched to a gene. The germline CDR1 and CDR2 sequences are SEHNR and FQNEAQ (reference sequence). The CDR3 is 16 residues long. The CDR3 DNA is TGTGCCAGCAGCCCGCGATGGTGGACAGGGCGAACTGAAGCTTTCTTT. It translates to CASSPRWWTGRTEAFF.